This T cell receptor (beta chain) was obtained from a study of immune characteristics of hereditary and idiopathic chronic pancreatitis. As for the study more broadly: The study profiled local pancreatic immune cells and TCRbeta repertoires in hereditary and idiopathic chronic pancreatitis compared with control organ donor pancreases. In total, 5 control pancreases, seven or eight hereditary chronic pancreatitis pancreases and roughly 6 idiopathic chronic pancreatitis pancreases underwent TCRbeta sequencing. Minimal in vitro experimental manipulation of pancreas-infiltrating T cells was the reason the gDNA-based approach was selected. Points the paper makes about the study in general: Significantly increased TCRbeta repertoire diversity and reduced clonality were observed in both chronic pancreatitis groups relative to controls. Among 10 to 15 chronic pancreatitis patients, the number of productive TCR rearrangements showed a positive correlation with disease severity scores. Chronic pancreatitis caused by alcohol use was not included in the study. Differences in Vbeta-Jbeta gene family usage, including TRBV10, TRBV19, TRBV23 and TRBV5, were found between hereditary and idiopathic chronic pancreatitis. Because patient tissue could only be obtained at the time of TPIAT, differences in disease duration may have influenced the immune findings.

Libraries were constructed by the immunoSEQ multiplex PCR assay. From pancreatic genomic DNA, the TCRbeta CDR3 region along with adjacent sequences was amplified and then sequenced. In the paper's pipeline: Productive clonality and productive rearrangement counts were measured along with repertoire diversity, which was expressed as a mean normalized Shannon-Wiener index. Control and chronic pancreatitis repertoire metrics were compared by means of the nonparametric Mann-Whitney U test. A shared clonotype was defined as a CDR3beta sequence with the same amino acid composition and length across subjects. Imported from immuneACCESS, the table was reduced by TCRdb to in-frame sequences with V and J called. These copies leave out some clones; in studies compared against another copy, an unresolved V gene accounts for under half, and the cause of the remainder is not known. That table furnishes V, J and clone size, whereas the DNA furnished D and trimming. This sample holds roughly 9,000 clones; about four fifths were observed only once. About 14% of the sample belongs to the ten largest clones.

The germline V gene supplies CDR1 SGHTA and CDR2 FQGNSA. V is pared back by 8 bases and J by 0 bases, with 13 bases lying between the germline termini. The CDR3 measures 15 amino acids from cysteine to phenylalanine. Just the 45-base CDR3 DNA is kept, in frame starting at base 1. Notes on this clone: It has no known antigen specificity. Base-call qualities are not available, and no considerably larger clone is one nucleotide away.

Chronic pancreatitis pancreas tissue came from patients undergoing total pancreatectomy with islet autotransplantation (TPIAT). None of the chronic pancreatitis patients included in the study had a known history of diabetes. For TCRbeta sequencing, genomic DNA was pulled straight from bulk pancreas tissue, skipping any T cell sorting. Idiopathic chronic pancreatitis patients had no particular identified cause of disease. Pancreas tissues were collected consecutively from patients and organ donors at two US centers. The sequence joins TRBV7-2 to TRBJ2-2; the best D guess is TRBD1, with 5 bases matching. This receptor was obtained from a human donor with chronic pancreatitis. Sample: pancreas tissue with idiopathic chronic pancreatitis. The cell subset or site label, as the study defines it: chronic pancreatitis without an identified cause. The nucleotide sequence reads as follows: TGTGCCAGCGCCCCCAGGGTATCGAACACCGGGGAGCTGTTTTTT. Its translation reads: CASAPRVSNTGELFF.